The source of this TCR beta chain is a study of cytomegalovirus exposure and HLA in healthy donors. In the study overall: When 350 to 500 donors were genotyped, 80% to 90% of them were found to fall in the Caucasian-associated ancestry cluster.

The PCR ran on 60 Vbeta and 13 Jbeta primers. The table came from immunoSEQ multiplex PCR; TCRdb's copy has only in-frame clones and leaves some out. This sample has approximately 120,000 clones; around four fifths occur once, and the top ten carry around 3.5%. On this clone itself: Other DNA sequences from this sample encode an identical CDR3 as well.

At sampling all donors were nominally healthy, likely with unrecorded immune exposures. The germline V gene encodes CDR1 SEHNR and CDR2 FQNEAQ (reference sequence). The J segment lost 4 bases and the V segment lost 4 bases, leaving 5 bases of the junction unmatched. This CDR3 comprises 14 residues. The chain combines TRBV7-9 with TRBJ1-2; TRBD1 agrees at 8 bases. Source material: PBMCs. The clonotype was recovered from a woman aged 40-49 years in good health and CMV-seropositive. CDR3 sequence (DNA): TGTGCCAGCAGCTCCGGACAGGGTCCCTATGGCTACACCTTC. Amino acids: CASSSGQGPYGYTF.